This T cell receptor (beta chain) was found in a study of cytomegalovirus exposure and HLA in healthy donors. The study, taken as a whole, reports: Researchers left out some V segments, among them TRBV6-2 and TRBV6-3, as indistinguishable.

Looked up from germline, CDR1 is SQVTM and CDR2 is ANQGSEA. This CDR3 has 15 residues. J gave up 8 bases and V 5 bases, and 11 bases lay outside the gene matches. This clone was recorded a few times. Its cognate antigen is unknown. The PCR contained 60 Vbeta and 13 Jbeta primers. Generated by immunoSEQ multiplex PCR, the TCRdb table keeps only in-frame clones and is missing some. This table has around 140,000 clones, around 10% appearing once. The sequenced material came from PBMCs. This sequence joins TRBV29-1 and TRBJ2-1; TRBD2 aligns across 11 bases. The TCR sequence derives from a woman aged 40-49 years in good health and CMV-seropositive. The CDR3 DNA is TGCAGCGTTCGGAATAGCGGGGGGGCCGGAGATGAGCAGTTCTTC. Translated: CSVRNSGGAGDEQFF.